Included here is one T cell receptor beta chain sequence, with context. This CDR3 region has 14 residues. Germline V gene sequence: CDR1 MNHNS, CDR2 SASEGT. The ends were cut back, 1 base at V and 7 bases at J, with 8 bases in the middle. The record originates from a study of T cell responses to AZD1222 COVID-19 vaccine. Clones were read by immunoSEQ multiplex PCR, and TCRdb kept only the in-frame ones, dropping some. The sample yields about 120,000 clones, more than 80% seen once. The specimen was peripheral blood, collected on day 0 of AZD1222 vaccination. This receptor was taken from an adult in good health. The rearrangement links TRBV6-1 to TRBJ1-6; unclear D gene. The CDR3 is CASSEGVRNSPLHF. DNA of the CDR3: TGTGCCAGCAGTGAAGGGGTGAGGAATTCACCCCTCCACTTT.